Below are 7 T cell receptor beta chains sequenced from a single sample in a study of PD-1 blockade in classical Hodgkin lymphoma. The time point denotes: newly diagnosed, previously untreated cHL patient sample. From thawed PBMCs, magnetic negative selection was used to isolate the CD8+ T cells. TCRdb keeps only in-frame clones here, not all; method: immunoSEQ multiplex PCR. The data hold 19,000 or so clones, with around nine tenths observed a single time. The specimen was CD8+ T cells from blood. The source of these receptors is a human donor with classical Hodgkin lymphoma.

The V gene is TRBV2, the J gene TRBJ2-3, with 7 bases fitting TRBD2. V dropped 1 base and J dropped 0; count of bases not matched to a gene: 10. The CDR3 extends over 18 amino acids. Germline V gene sequence: CDR1 SNHLY, CDR2 FYNNEI. The CDR3 spells CASSEGRTSRPSTDTQYF. CDR3 nucleotide sequence: TGTGCCAGCAGTGAAGGTCGGACTAGTCGACCGAGCACAGATACGCAGTATTTT.

This chain connects TRBV4-3 to TRBJ1-2; D not certain. The CDR3 extends over 16 amino acids. Germline CDR1 and CDR2: LGHNA and YSLEER. V lost 0 bases and J lost 1, with 12 bases in between. This CDR3 is CASSQDWGSYNYGYTF. The CDR3 coding sequence is TGCGCCAGCAGCCAAGATTGGGGATCCTATAACTATGGCTACACCTTC.

A note on this clone: Relative to the germline gene, one junction end is altered; a read error may explain this. This sequence joins TRBV7-9 and TRBJ2-5; unclear D gene. There are 13 residues in the CDR3. CDR1 is SEHNR, CDR2 FQNEAQ, per germline (reference sequence). CDR3 in amino acids: CASSSVLQGTQYF. CDR3 coding DNA: TGTGCCAGCAGCTCGGTCCTCCAAGGGACCCAGTACTTC.

The V and J genes are TRBV6-6 and TRBJ1-3, with D possibly TRBD1 on 5 matching bases. Deletions cut 5 bases from V and 0 bases from J, with 11 bases between. The CDR3 spans 15 residues. CDR1 and CDR2 (germline): MNHNY, SVGAGI (reference sequence). The CDR3 loop reads CASSPGADSGNTIYF. The CDR3 nucleotides are TGTGCCAGCAGTCCTGGGGCAGACTCTGGAAACACCATATATTTT.

In this sample, this clone turned up a few times. The gene calls are TRBV11-2 and TRBJ2-1, with D perhaps TRBD1 (6 bases). Germline values: CDR1 SGHAT, CDR2 FQNNGV. The V end lost 6 bases, the J end lost 10 bases, and 16 bases lay between the germline ends. This CDR3 contains 13 residues. CDR3 bases: TGTGCCAGCAGTAGTAAATACAGGGAAGAGCAGTTCTTC. Its translation is CASSSKYREEQFF.

The chain employs TRBV7-8 and TRBJ1-1, with TRBD1 matching 11 bases. The V and J ends lost 5 bases and 2 bases, in that order; junction bases with no gene match: 13. Germline V lookup: CDR1 SGHVS, CDR2 FQNEAQ. CDR3 length equals 18 residues. CDR3 amino acids: CASSKEPGQGGTNTEAFF. CDR3 nucleotide sequence: TGTGCCAGCAGCAAAGAACCGGGACAGGGGGGAACTAACACTGAAGCTTTCTTT.

The chain recombines TRBV18 with TRBJ1-4; D ambiguous. Trimming pared 8 bases from V and 0 bases from J, leaving 10 bases between. The CDR3 has 14 amino acids. Germline lookup yields CDR1 KGHSH and CDR2 LQKENI. This CDR3 is CASVAGTTNEKLFF. DNA of the CDR3: TGTGCCAGCGTTGCGGGGACAACTAATGAAAAACTGTTTTTT.